This T cell receptor (beta chain) is drawn from a study of CD8 T cells in ankylosing spondylitis. Overall study results and limits: A motif of under 10 highly homologous TCR beta variants was seen as apparently characteristic of ankylosing spondylitis blood.

In this sample, this clonotype turned up a few times. Its specificity is unknown. This CDR3 has 15 residues. The V and J ends lost 7 bases and 4 bases respectively, with 16 bases between them. CDR1 and CDR2 from the germline V gene are LNHDA and SQIVND (reference sequence). TCRdb called the 5' RACE reads again in MiXCR, with one record for every CDR3 protein. The sample records 340,000 or so distinct CDR3 sequences, around 15% being singletons. The chain combines TRBV19 with TRBJ2-2; D is uncertain. The TCR comes from a male donor with ankylosing spondylitis or in good health (not recorded which). Input material: blood, either unsorted or a sorted T cell fraction (not recorded which). This CDR3 reads CASTLFGLPTGELFF. The CDR3 bases are TGTGCCAGTACCCTTTTCGGTTTGCCCACCGGGGAGCTGTTTTTT.